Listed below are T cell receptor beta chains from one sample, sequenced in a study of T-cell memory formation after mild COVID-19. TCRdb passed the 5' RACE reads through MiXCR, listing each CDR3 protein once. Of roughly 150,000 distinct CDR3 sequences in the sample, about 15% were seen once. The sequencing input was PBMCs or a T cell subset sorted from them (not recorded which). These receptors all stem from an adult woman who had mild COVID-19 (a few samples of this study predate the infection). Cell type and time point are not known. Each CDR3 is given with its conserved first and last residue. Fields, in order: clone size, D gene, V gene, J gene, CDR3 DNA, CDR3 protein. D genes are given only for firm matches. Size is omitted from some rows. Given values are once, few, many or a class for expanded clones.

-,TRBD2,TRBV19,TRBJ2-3,TGTGCCAGTAGTATAGGCCTAGCGGGAGGGCCAGCAGATACGCAGTATTTT,CASSIGLAGGPADTQYF
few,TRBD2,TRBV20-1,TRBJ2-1,TGCAGTGCCCCCCGGACTAGCGGTCCCAATGAGCAGTTCTTC,CSAPRTSGPNEQFF
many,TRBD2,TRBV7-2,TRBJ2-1,TGTGCCAGCAGCTTAGCGCCGGGACTAGGCTCCTACAATGAGCAGTTCTTC,CASSLAPGLGSYNEQFF
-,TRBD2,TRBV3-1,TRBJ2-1,TGTGCCAGCAGGGGACTAGCGGGAAATAATGAGCAGTTCTTC,CASRGLAGNNEQFF
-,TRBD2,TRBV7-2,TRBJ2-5,TGTGCCAGCAGCTTTGGGACTAGCGTTAGAGACCAGTACTTC,CASSFGTSVRDQYF
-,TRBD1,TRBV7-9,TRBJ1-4,TGTGCCAGCAGCCCAGTCCGGGACAGGGTCTCTAATGAAAAACTGTTTTTT,CASSPVRDRVSNEKLFF
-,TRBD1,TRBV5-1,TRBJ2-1,TGCGCCAGCAGCGTATACAGGGGTTCCTACAATGAGCAGTTCTTC,CASSVYRGSYNEQFF
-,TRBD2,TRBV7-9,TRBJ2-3,TGTGCCAGCAGATCGGGACTAGCGGTCACAGATACGCAGTATTTT,CASRSGLAVTDTQYF
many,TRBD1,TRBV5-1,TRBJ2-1,TGCGCCAGCAGCTTGGGAACAGGGGGTGAGCAGTTCTTC,CASSLGTGGEQFF
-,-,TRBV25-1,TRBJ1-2,TGTGCCAGCAGTGAACAACAGGGCGGAGGCTACACCTTC,CASSEQQGGGYTF
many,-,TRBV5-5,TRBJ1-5,TGTGCCAGCAGCTTGGCCGGGGAGGGGGGTCAGCCCCAGCATTTT,CASSLAGEGGQPQHF
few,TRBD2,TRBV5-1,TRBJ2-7,TGCGCCAGCAGCTCGGGACTAGCGGGGTTGCAGTACTTC,CASSSGLAGLQYF
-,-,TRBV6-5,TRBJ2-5,TGTGCCAGCAGTTACTTGGGCAGCGAGACCCAGTACTTC,CASSYLGSETQYF